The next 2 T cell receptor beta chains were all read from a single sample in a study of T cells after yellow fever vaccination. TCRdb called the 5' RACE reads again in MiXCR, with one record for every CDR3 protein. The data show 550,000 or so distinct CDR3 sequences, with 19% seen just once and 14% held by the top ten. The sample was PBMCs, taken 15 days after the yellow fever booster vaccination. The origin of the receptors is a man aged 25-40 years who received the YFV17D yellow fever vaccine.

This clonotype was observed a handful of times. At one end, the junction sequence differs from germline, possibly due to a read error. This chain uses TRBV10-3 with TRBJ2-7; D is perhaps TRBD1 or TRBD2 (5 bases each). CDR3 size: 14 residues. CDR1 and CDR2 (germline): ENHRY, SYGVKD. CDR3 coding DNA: TGTGCCATCACTGAGGGGCAGAGCTCCTACGAGCAGTACTTC. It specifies CAITEGQSSYEQYF.

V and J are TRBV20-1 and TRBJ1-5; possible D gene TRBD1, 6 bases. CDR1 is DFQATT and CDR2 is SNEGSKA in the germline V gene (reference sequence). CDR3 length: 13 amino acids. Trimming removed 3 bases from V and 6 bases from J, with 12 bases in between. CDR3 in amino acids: CSASGGLGQPQHF. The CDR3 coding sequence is TGCAGTGCTAGCGGGGGGCTGGGTCAGCCCCAGCATTTT.